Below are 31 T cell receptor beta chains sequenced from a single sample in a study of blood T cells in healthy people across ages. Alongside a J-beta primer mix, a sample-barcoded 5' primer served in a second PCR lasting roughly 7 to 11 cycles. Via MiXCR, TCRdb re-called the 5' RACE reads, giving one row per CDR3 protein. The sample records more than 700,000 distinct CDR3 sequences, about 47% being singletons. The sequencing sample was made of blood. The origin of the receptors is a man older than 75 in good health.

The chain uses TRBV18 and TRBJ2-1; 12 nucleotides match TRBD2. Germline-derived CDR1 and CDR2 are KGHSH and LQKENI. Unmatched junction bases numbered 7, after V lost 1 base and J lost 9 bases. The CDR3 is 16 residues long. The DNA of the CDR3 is TGTGCCAGCTCACCACTGACTAGCGGGAGCGCTTCTGAGCAGTTCTTC. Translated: CASSPLTSGSASEQFF.

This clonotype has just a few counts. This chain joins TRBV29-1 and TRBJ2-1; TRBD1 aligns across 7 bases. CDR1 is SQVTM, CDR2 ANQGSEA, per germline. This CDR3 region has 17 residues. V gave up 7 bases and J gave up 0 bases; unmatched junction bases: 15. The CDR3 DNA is TGCAGCGGAGCCGGGACAGAAGATGTAAGCTCCTACAATGAGCAGTTCTTC. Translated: CSGAGTEDVSSYNEQFF.

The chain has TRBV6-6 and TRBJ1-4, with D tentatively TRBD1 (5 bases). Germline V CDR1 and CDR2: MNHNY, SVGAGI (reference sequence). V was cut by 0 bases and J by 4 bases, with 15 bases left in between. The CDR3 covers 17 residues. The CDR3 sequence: CASSYSRDGGFNEKLFF. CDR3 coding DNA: TGTGCCAGCAGTTACTCGAGGGACGGGGGTTTTAATGAAAAACTGTTTTTT.

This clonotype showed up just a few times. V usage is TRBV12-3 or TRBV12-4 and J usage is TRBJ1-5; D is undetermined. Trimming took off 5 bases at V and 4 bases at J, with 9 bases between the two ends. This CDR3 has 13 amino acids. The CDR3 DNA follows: TGTGCCAGCAGTCGAACAGTAAATCAGCCCCAGCATTTT. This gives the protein CASSRTVNQPQHF.

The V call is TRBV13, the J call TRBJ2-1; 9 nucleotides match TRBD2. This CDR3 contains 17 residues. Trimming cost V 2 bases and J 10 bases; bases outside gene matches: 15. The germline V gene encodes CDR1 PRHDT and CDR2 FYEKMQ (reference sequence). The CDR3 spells CASSLRPRVAGAYEQFF. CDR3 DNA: TGTGCCAGCAGCTTAAGGCCCCGGGTAGCGGGGGCCTACGAGCAGTTCTTC.

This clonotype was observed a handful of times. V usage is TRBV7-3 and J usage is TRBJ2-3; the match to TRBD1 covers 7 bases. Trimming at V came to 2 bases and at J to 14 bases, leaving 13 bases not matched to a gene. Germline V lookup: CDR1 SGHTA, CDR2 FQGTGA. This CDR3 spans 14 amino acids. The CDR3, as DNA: TGTGCCAGCAGCTTAGCCTGGGACAGCCAAAATGCGTATTTT. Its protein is CASSLAWDSQNAYF. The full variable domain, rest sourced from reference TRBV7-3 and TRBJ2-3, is GAGVSQTPSNKVTEKGKYVELRCDPISGHTALYWYRQSLGQGPEFLIYFQGTGAADDSGLPNDRFFAVRPEGSVSTLKIQRTERGDSAVYLCASSLAWDSQNAYFGPGTRLTVL.

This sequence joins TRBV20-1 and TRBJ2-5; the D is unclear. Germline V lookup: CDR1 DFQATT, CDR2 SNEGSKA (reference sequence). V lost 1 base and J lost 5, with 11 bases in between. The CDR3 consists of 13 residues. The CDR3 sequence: CSARVHAGETQYF. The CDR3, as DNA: TGCAGTGCTAGAGTACACGCTGGGGAGACCCAGTACTTC.

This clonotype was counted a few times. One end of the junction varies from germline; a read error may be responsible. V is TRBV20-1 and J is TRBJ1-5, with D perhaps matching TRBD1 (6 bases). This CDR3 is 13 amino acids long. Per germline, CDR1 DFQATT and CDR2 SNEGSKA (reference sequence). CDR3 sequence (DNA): TGCAGTGCCAGAGGGGACACCCCTCAGCCCCAGCATTTT. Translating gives CSARGDTPQPQHF.

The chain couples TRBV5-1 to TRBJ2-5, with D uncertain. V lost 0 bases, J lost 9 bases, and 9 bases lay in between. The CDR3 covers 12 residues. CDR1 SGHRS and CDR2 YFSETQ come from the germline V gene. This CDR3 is CASSLDPAAQYF. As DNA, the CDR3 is TGCGCCAGCAGCTTGGACCCGGCGGCCCAGTACTTC.

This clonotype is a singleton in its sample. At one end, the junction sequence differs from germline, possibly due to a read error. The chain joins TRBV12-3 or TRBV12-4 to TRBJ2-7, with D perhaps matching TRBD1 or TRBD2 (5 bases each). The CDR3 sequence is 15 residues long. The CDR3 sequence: CACSFEGRGPYEQYF. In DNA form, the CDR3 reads TGTGCCTGCAGTTTTGAGGGGAGAGGACCCTACGAGCAGTACTTC.

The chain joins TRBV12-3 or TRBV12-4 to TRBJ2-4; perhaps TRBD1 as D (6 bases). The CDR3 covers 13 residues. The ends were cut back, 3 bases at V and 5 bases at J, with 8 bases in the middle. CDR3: CASSFGGENIQYF. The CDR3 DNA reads TGTGCCAGCAGTTTTGGGGGCGAAAACATTCAGTACTTC.

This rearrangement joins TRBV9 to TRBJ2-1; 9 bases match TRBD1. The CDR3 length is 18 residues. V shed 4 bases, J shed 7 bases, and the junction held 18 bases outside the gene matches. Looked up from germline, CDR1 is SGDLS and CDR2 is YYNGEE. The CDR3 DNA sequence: TGTGCCAGCAGCCCCACTCCTTCCGGGACAGGGAGTAGGAATGAGCAGTTCTTC. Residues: CASSPTPSGTGSRNEQFF.

In nucleotides, the CDR3 is TGTGCCAGCAGCTTACAAGGGCGGGGGGCGACCCAGTACTTC. The encoded protein is CASSLQGRGATQYF. V usage is TRBV13 and J usage is TRBJ2-5; 8 nucleotides agree with TRBD2. The CDR3 has 14 amino acids. After removal of 2 bases from V and 7 bases from J, the junction contained 6 bases not matched to a gene. Germline V gene lookup returns CDR1 PRHDT and CDR2 FYEKMQ (reference sequence).

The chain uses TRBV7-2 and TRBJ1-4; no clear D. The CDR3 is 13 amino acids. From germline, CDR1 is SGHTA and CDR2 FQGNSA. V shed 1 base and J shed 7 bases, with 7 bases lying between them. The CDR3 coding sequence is TGTGCCAGCAGCTTAGGCCGAAGTGAAAAACTGTTTTTT. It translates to CASSLGRSEKLFF. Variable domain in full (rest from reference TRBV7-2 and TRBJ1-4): GAGVSQSPSNKVTEKGKDVELRCDPISGHTALYWYRQSLGQGLEFLIYFQGNSAPDKSGLPSDRFSAERTGGSVSTLTIQRTQQEDSAVYLCASSLGRSEKLFFGSGTQLSVL.

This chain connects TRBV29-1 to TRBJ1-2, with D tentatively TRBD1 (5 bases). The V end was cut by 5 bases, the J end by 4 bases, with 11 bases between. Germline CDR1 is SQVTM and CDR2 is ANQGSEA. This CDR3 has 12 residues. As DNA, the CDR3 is TGCAGCGTTTATTGGCAGGGCTATGGCTACACCTTC. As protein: CSVYWQGYGYTF.

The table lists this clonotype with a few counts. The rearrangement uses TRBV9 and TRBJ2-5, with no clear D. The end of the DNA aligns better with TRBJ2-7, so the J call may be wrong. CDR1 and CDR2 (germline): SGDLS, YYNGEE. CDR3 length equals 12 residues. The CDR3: CASSVSGNEQYF. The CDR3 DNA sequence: TGTGCCAGCAGCGTTTCGGGCAACGAGCAGTACTTC.

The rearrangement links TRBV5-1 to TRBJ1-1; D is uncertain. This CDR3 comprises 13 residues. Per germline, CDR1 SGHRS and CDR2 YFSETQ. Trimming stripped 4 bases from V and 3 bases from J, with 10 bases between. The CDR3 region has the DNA TGCGCCAGCAGCGCCGTTCGGGACACTGAAGCTTTCTTT. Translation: CASSAVRDTEAFF.

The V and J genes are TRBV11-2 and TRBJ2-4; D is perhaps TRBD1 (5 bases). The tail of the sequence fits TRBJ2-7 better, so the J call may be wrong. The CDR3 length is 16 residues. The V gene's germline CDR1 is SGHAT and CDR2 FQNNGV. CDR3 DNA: TGTGCCAGCAGCTCCCCCTATCAGGGATCAGCCTACGAGCAGTACTTC. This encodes CASSSPYQGSAYEQYF.

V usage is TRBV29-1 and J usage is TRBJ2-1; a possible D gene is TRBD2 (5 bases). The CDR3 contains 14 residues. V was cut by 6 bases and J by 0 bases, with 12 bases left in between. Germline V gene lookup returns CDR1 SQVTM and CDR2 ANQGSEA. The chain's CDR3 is CSVTGEGSYNEQFF. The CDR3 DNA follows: TGCAGCGTGACCGGAGAGGGCTCCTACAATGAGCAGTTCTTC.

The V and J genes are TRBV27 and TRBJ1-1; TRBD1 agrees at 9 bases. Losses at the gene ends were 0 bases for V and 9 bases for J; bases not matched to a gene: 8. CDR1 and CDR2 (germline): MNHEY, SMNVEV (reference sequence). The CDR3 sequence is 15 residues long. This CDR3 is CASSLSHSGTGKAFF. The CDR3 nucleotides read TGTGCCAGCAGTTTATCTCACTCGGGGACAGGGAAAGCTTTCTTT.

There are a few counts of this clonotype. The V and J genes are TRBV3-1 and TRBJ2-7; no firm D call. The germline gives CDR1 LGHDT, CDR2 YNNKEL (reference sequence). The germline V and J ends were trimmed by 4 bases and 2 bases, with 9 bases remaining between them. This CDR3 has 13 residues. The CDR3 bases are TGTGCCAGCAGCCCCTCGGCTACCTACGAGCAGTACTTC. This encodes CASSPSATYEQYF.

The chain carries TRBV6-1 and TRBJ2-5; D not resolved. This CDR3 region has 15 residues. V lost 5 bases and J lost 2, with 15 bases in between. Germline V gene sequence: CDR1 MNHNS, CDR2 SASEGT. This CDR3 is CASSTFVQQQETQYF. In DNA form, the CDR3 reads TGTGCCAGCAGTACGTTTGTACAGCAACAAGAGACCCAGTACTTC.

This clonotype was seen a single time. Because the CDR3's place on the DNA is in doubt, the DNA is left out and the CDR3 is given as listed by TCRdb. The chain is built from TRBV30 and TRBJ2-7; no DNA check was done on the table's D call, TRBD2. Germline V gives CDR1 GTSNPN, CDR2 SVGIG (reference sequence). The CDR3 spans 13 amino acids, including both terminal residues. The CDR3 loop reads CAWSDFRGGEQYF.

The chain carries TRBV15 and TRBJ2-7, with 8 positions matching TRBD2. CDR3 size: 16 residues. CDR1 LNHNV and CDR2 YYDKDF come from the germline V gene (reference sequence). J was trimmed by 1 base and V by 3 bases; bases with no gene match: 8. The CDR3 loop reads CATSSPEREISYEQYF. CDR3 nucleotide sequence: TGTGCCACCAGCAGCCCCGAGCGGGAGATATCCTACGAGCAGTACTTC.

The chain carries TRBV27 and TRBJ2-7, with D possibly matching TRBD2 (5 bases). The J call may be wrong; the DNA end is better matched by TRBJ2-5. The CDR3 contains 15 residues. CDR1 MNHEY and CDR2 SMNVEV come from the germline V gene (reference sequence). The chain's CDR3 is CASSFVGQTKETQYF. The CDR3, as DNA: TGTGCCAGCAGTTTCGTTGGCCAGACTAAGGAGACCCAGTACTTC.

This CDR3 reads CASRQIQETQYF. Written as DNA, the CDR3 is TGTGCCAGCAGACAGATCCAAGAGACCCAGTACTTC. The chain recombines TRBV6-1 with TRBJ2-4; unclear D gene. TRBJ2-5 explains the end of the DNA better; the J call may be wrong. CDR1 and CDR2 from the germline V gene are MNHNS and SASEGT. The CDR3 is made up of 12 amino acids.

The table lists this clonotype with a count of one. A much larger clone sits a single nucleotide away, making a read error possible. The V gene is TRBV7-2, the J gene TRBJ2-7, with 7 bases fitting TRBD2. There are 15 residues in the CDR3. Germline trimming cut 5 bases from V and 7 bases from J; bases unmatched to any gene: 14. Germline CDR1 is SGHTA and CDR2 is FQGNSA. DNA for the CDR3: TGTGCCAGCAGCCGTACAGCGGGAAGCTACAATGAGCAGTACTTC. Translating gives CASSRTAGSYNEQYF.

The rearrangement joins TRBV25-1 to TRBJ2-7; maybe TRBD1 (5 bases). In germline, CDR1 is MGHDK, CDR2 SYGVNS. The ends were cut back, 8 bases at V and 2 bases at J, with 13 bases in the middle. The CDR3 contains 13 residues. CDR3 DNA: TGTGCCAGCCGTCAGGGTGAAGCCTACGAGCAGTACTTC. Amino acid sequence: CASRQGEAYEQYF.

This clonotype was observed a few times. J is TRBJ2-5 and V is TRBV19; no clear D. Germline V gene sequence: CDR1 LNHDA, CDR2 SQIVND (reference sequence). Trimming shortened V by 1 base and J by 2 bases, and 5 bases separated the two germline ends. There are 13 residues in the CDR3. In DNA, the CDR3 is TGTGCCAGTAGTATAGGACGGCAAGAGACCCAGTACTTC. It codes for CASSIGRQETQYF.

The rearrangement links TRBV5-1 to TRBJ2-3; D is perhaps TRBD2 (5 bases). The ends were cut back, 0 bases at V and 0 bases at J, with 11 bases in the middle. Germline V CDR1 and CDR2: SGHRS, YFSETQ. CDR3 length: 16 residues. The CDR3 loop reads CASSLEGRGSTDTQYF. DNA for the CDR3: TGCGCCAGCAGCTTGGAGGGCCGGGGTAGCACAGATACGCAGTATTTT.

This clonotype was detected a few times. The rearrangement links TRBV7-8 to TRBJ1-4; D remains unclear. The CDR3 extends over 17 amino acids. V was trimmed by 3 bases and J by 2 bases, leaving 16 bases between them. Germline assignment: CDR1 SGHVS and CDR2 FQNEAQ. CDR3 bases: TGTGCCAGCAGCTTTTATAGGACCGCCGGGACTAATGAAAAACTGTTTTTT. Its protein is CASSFYRTAGTNEKLFF.